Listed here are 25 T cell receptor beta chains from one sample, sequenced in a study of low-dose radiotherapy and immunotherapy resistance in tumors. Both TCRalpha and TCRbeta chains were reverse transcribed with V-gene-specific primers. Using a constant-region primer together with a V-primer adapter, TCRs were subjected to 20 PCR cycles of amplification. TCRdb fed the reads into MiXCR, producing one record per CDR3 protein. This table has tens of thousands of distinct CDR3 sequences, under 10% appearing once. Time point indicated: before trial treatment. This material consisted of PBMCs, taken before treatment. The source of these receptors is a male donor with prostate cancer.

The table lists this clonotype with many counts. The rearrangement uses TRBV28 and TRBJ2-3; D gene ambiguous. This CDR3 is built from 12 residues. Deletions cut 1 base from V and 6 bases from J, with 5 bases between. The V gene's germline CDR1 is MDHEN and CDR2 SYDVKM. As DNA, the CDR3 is TGTGCCAGCAGTTTATTTAAGGATACGCAGTATTTT. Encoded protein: CASSLFKDTQYF.

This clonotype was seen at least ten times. The CDR3 reads CASSSGRRRNYFF. Here the CDR3 DNA reads TGTGCCAGCAGTTCAGGGCGCCGACGCAATTATTTCTTT. The V call is TRBV28, the J call TRBJ1-1, with D perhaps matching TRBD1 (5 bases). The CDR3 sequence is 13 residues long. CDR1 is MDHEN and CDR2 is SYDVKM in the germline V gene. V was trimmed by 4 bases and J by 13 bases, leaving 19 bases between them.

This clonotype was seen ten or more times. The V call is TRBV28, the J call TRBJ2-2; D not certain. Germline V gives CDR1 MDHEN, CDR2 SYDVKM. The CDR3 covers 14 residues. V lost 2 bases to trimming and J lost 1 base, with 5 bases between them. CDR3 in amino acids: CASSLGQNTGELFF. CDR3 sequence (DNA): TGTGCCAGCAGTTTAGGCCAGAACACCGGGGAGCTGTTTTTT.

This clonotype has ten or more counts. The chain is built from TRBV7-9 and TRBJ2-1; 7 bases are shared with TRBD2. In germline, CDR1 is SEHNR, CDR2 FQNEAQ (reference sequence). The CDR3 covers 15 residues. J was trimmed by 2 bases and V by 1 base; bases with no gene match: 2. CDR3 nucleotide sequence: TGTGCCAGCAGCTTAGATGGGGGGGCCTACAATGAGCAGTTCTTC. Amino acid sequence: CASSLDGGAYNEQFF.

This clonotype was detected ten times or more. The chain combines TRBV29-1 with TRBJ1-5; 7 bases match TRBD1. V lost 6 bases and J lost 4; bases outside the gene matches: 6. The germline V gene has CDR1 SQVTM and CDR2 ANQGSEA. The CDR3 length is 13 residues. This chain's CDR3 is CSVGNRGNQPQHF. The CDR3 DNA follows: TGCAGCGTCGGGAACAGGGGAAATCAGCCCCAGCATTTT.

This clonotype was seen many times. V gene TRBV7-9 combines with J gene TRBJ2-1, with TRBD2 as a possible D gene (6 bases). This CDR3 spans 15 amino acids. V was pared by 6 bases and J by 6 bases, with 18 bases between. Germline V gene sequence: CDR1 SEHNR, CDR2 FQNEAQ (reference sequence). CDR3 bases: TGTGCCAGCAGTCATATTAGCGGCTTGGTCAATGAGCAGTTCTTC. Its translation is CASSHISGLVNEQFF.

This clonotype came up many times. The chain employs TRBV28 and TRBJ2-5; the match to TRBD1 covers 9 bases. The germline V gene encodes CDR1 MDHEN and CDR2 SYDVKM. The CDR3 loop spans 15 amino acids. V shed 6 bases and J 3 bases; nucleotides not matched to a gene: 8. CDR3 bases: TGTGCCAGCAGACAACAGGGGGCTTTAGAAGAGACCCAGTACTTC. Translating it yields CASRQQGALEETQYF.

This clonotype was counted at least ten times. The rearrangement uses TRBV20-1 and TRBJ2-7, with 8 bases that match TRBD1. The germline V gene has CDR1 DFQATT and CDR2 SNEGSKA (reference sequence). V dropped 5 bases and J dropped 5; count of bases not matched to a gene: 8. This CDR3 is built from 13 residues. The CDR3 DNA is TGCAGTGCTTTCCACAGGGGGACCCACGAGCAGTACTTC. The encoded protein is CSAFHRGTHEQYF.

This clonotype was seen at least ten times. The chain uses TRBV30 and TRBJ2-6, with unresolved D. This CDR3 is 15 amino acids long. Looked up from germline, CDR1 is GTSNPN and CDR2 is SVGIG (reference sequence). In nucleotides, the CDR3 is TGTGTCACGGGTCCCCGCCTGGGTGGGGCCAACGTCCTGACTTTC. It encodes CVTGPRLGGANVLTF.

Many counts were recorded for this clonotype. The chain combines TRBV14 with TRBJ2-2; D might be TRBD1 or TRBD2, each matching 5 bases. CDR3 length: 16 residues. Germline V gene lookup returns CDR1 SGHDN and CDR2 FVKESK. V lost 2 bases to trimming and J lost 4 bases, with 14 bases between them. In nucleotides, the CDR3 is TGTGCCAGCAGCCAATATAACGGGGCCTTCACCGGGGAGCTGTTTTTT. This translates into CASSQYNGAFTGELFF.

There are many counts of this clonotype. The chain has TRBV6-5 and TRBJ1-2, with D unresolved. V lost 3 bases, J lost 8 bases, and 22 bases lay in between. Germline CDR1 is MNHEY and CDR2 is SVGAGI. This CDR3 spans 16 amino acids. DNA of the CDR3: TGTGCCAGCAGTTATCGGTACCTAAGTCGGATTGGCGGCTACACCTTC. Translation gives CASSYRYLSRIGGYTF.

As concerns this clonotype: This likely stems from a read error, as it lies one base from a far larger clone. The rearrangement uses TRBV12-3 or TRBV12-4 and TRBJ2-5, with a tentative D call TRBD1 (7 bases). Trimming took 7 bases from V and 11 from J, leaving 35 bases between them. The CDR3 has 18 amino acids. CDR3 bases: TGTGCCAGCACCGATTCGGACAGGCGGGAACAGTCCTACAATGAGCAGTACTTC. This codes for CASTDSDRREQSYNEQYF.

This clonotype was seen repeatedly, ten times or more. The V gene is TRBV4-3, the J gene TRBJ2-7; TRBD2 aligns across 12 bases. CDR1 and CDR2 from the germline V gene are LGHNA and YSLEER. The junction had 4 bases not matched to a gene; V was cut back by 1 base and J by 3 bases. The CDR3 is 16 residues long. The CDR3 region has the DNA TGCGCCAGCAGCCAAGGGGGGACTAGCGGGTTCTACGAGCAGTACTTC. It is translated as CASSQGGTSGFYEQYF.

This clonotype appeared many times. CDR3 in DNA: TGTGCCAGCAGCCCGCCGTATAGGTCGGGACACAATGAGCAGTTCTTC. Translation: CASSPPYRSGHNEQFF. V gene TRBV14 combines with J gene TRBJ2-1; TRBD1 or TRBD2 may be the D gene (5 bases each). This CDR3 has 16 amino acids. Per the germline V gene, CDR1 is SGHDN and CDR2 is FVKESK. V lost 4 bases, J lost 5 bases, and 18 bases lay in between.

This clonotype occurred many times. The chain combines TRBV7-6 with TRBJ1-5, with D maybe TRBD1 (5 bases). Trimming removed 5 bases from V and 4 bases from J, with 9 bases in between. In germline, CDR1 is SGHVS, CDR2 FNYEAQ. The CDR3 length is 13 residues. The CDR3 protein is CASSEDTNQPQHF. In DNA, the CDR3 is TGTGCCAGCAGCGAGGACACAAATCAGCCCCAGCATTTT.

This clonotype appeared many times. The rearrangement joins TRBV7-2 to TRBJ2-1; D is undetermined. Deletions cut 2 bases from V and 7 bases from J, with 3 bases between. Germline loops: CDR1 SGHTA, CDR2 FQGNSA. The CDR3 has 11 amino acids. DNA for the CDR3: TGTGCCAGCAGCTTAATTAATGAGCAGTTCTTC. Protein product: CASSLINEQFF.

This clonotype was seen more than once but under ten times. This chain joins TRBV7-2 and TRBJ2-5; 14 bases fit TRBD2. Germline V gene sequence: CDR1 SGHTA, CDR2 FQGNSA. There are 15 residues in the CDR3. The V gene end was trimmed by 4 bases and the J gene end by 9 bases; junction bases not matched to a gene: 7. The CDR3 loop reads CASSSGLAGVAPQYF. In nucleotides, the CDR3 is TGTGCCAGCAGCTCGGGACTAGCGGGAGTAGCGCCCCAGTACTTC.

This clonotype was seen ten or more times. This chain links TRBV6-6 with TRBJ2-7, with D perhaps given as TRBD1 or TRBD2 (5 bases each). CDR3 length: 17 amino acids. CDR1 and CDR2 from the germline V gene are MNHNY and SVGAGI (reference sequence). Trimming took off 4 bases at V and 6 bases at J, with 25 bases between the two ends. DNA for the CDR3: TGTGCCAGCAGTTCACTTGTGGGGAGCAGGGTTAACGCCGAGCAGTACTTC. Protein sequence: CASSSLVGSRVNAEQYF.

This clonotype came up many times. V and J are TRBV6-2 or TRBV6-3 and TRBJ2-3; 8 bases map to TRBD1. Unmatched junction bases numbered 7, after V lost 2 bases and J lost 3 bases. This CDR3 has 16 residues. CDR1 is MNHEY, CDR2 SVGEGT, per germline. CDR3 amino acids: CASSYPRTGRTDTQYF. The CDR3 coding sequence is TGTGCCAGCAGTTACCCGAGGACAGGGCGTACAGATACGCAGTATTTT.

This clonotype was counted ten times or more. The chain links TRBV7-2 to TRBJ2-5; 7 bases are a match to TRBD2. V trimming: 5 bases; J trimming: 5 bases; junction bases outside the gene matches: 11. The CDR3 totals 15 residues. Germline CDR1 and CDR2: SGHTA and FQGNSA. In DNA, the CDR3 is TGTGCCAGCAGCGATATGGGACTAATTAGGGAGACCCAGTACTTC. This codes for CASSDMGLIRETQYF.

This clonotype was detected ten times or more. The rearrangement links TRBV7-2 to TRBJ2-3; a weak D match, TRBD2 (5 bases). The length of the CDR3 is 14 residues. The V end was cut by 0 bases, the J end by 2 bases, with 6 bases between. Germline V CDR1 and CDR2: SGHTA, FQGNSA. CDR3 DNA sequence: TGTGCCAGCAGCTTAGCGGGAGCCACAGATACGCAGTATTTT. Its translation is CASSLAGATDTQYF.

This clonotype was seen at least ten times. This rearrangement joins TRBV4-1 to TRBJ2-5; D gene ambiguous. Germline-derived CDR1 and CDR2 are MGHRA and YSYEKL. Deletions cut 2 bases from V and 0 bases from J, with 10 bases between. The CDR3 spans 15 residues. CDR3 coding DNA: TGCGCCAGCAGCCAAACCGGCGTCTACCAAGAGACCCAGTACTTC. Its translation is CASSQTGVYQETQYF.

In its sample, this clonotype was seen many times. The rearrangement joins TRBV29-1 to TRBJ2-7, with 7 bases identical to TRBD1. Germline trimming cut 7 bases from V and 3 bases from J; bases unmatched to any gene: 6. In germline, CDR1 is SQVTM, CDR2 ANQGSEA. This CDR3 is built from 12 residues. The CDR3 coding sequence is TGCAGCGCTCGGGACAGTCGCTACGAGCAGTACTTC. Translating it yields CSARDSRYEQYF.

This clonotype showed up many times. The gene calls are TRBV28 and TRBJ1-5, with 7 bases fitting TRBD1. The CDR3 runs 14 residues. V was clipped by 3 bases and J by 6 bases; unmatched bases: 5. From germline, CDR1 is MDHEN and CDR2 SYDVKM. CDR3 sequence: CASSFSGGRQPQHF. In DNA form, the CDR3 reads TGTGCCAGCAGTTTCTCAGGGGGTCGTCAGCCCCAGCATTTT.

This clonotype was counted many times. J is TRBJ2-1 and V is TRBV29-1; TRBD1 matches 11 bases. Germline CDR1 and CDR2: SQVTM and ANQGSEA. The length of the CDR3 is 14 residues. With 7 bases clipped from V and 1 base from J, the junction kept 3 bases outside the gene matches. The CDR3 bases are TGCAGCGGGACAGGGGGCGAATCCTACAATGAGCAGTTCTTC. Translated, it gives CSGTGGESYNEQFF.